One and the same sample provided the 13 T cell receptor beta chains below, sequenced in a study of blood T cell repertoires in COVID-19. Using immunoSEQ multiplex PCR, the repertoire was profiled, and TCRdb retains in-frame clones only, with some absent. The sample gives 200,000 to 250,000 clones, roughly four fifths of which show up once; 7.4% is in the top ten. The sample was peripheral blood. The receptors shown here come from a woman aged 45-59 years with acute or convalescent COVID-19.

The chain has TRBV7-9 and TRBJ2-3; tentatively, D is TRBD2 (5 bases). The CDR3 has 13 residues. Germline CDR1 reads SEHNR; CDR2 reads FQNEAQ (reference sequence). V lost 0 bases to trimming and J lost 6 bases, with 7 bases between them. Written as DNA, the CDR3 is TGTGCCAGCAGCTTAGCGGGAGCGGATACGCAGTATTTT. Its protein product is CASSLAGADTQYF.

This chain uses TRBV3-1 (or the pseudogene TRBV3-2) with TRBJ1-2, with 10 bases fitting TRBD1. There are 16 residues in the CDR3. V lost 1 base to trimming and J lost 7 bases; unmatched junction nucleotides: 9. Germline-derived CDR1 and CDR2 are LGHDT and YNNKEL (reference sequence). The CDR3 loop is CASSQGVDRGLRGYTF. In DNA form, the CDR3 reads TGTGCCAGCAGCCAAGGGGTCGACAGGGGGCTACGTGGCTACACCTTC.

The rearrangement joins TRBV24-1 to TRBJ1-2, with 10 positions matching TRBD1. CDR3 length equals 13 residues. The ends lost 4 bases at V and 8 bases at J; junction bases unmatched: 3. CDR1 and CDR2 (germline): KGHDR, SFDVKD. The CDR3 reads CATSELTGGGYTF. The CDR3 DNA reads TGTGCCACCAGTGAACTGACAGGGGGCGGCTACACCTTC.

The CDR3 loop is CASSPLYAGFNQPQHF. The DNA for the CDR3 is TGTGCCAGTAGTCCATTGTACGCAGGCTTCAATCAGCCCCAGCATTTT. The chain is built from TRBV19 and TRBJ1-5; no reliable D call. CDR3 length equals 16 residues. CDR1 LNHDA and CDR2 SQIVND come from the germline V gene (reference sequence). Trimming took off 5 bases at V and 3 bases at J, with 17 bases between the two ends.

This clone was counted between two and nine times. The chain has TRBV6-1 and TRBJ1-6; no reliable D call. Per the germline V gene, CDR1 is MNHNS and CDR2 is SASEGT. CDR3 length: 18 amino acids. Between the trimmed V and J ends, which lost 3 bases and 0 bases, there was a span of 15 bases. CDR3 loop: CASSESPPGSSYNSPLHF. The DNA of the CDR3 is TGTGCCAGCAGTGAGAGCCCCCCGGGGAGCTCCTATAATTCACCCCTCCACTTT.

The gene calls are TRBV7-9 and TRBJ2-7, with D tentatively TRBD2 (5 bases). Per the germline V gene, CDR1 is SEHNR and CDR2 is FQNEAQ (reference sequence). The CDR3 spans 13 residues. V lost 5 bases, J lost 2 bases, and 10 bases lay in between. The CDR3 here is CASSPDSPYEQYF. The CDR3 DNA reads TGTGCCAGCAGCCCGGACTCACCCTACGAGCAGTACTTC.

The CDR3 nucleotides are TGTGCCAGCAGCAAAGGAGGTGGTCGCAGGGGGAACGGCTACACCTTC. It is translated as CASSKGGGRRGNGYTF. The chain has TRBV21-1 and TRBJ1-2; TRBD1 is the table's D call, not checked against the DNA. TRBV21-1 is flagged as a pseudogene. CDR3 size: 16 residues.

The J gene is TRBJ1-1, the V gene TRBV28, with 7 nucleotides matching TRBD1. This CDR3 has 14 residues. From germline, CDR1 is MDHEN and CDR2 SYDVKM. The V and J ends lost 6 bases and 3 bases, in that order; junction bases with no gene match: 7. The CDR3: CASSYSTGYTEAFF. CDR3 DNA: TGTGCCAGCAGCTACTCGACAGGGTACACTGAAGCTTTCTTT.

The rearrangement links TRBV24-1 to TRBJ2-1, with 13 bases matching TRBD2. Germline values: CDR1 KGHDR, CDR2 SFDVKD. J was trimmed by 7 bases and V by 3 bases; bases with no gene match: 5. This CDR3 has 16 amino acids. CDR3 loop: CATSDTGTSGVNEQFF. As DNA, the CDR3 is TGTGCCACCAGTGATACCGGGACTAGCGGGGTAAATGAGCAGTTCTTC.

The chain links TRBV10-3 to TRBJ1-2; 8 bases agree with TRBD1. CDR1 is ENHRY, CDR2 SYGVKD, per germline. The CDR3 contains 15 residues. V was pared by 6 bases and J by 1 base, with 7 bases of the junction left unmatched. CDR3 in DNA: TGTGCCATCAGCCGGACAGGGAACCTTAACTATGGCTACACCTTC. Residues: CAISRTGNLNYGYTF.

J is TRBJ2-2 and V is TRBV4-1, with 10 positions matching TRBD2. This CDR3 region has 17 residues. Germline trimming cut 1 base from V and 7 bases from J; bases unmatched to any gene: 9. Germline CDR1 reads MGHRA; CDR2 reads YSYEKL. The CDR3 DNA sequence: TGCGCCAGCAGCCAAGCAAGCGGGGGGGTCCTTGGCGGGGAGCTGTTTTTT. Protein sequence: CASSQASGGVLGGELFF.

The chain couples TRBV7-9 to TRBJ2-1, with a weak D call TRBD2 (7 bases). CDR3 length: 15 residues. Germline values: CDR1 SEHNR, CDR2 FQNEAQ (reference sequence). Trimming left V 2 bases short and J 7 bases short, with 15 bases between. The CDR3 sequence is CASSLSGGGRNEQFF. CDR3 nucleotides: TGTGCCAGCAGCTTATCGGGGGGCGGACGGAATGAGCAGTTCTTC.

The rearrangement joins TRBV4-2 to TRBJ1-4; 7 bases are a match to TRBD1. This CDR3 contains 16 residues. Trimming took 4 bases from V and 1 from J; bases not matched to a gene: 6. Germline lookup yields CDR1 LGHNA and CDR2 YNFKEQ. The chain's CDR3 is CASSRQGGKTNEKLFF. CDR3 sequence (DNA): TGTGCCAGCAGCCGTCAAGGGGGCAAAACTAATGAAAAACTGTTTTTT.